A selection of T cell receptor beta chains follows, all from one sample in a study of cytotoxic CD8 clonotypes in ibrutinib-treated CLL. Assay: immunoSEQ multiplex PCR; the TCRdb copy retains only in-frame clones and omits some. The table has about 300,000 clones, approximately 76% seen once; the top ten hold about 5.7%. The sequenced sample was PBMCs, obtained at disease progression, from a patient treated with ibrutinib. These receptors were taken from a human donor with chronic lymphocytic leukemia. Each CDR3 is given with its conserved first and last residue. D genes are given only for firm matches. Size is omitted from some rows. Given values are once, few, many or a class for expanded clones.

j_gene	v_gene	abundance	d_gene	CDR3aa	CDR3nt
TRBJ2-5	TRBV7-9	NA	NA	CASSFMGGAETQYF	TGTGCCAGCAGCTTCATGGGGGGAGCGGAGACCCAGTACTTC
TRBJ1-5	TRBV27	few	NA	CASSLSIQQPQHF	TGTGCCAGCAGTTTATCGATCCAGCAGCCCCAGCATTTT
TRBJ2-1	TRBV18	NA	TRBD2	CASSPRTSGERGNEQFF	TGTGCCAGCTCACCACGGACTAGCGGAGAGAGAGGGAATGAGCAGTTCTTC
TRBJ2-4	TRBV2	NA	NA	CASSQDVLAKNIQYF	TGTGCCAGCAGTCAAGACGTACTAGCCAAAAACATTCAGTACTTC
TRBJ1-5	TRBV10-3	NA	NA	CAISDRQAVHQPQHF	TGTGCCATCAGTGACCGACAGGCGGTCCATCAGCCCCAGCATTTT
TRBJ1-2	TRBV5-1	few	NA	CASSLQLGAYGYTF	TGCGCCAGCAGCTTACAGCTGGGGGCCTATGGCTACACCTTC
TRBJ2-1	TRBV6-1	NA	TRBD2	CASGTSGFIGNEQFF	TGTGCCAGCGGGACTAGCGGGTTTATCGGCAATGAGCAGTTCTTC
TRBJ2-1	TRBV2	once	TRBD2	CASRELAGNYNEQFF	TGTGCCAGCAGGGAACTAGCGGGGAACTACAATGAGCAGTTCTTC
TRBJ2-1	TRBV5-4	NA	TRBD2	CASSLVGLAPSYNEQFF	TGTGCCAGCAGCTTGGTAGGACTAGCACCAAGTTACAATGAGCAGTTCTTC
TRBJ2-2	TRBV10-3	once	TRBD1	CAISERMDRGHNTGELFF	TGTGCCATCAGTGAGAGGATGGACAGGGGGCATAACACCGGGGAGCTGTTTTTT
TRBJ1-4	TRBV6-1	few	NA	CASSATLMGKEKLFF	TGTGCCAGCAGCGCCACCCTGATGGGGAAGGAAAAACTGTTTTTT
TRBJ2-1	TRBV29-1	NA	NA	CSVEYGRTYNEQFF	TGCAGCGTTGAATACGGGAGAACCTACAATGAGCAGTTCTTC
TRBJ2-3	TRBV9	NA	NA	CASSVVSGASTDTQYF	TGTGCCAGCAGCGTAGTTAGCGGTGCTAGCACAGATACGCAGTATTTT
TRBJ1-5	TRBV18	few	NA	CASSPGRNQPQHF	TGTGCCAGCTCACCGGGGCGCAATCAGCCCCAGCATTTT
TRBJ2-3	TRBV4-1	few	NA	CASSQDFPNTDTQYF	TGCGCCAGCAGCCAAGATTTCCCGAACACAGATACGCAGTATTTT
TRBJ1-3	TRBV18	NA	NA	CASSPYTGSGNTIYF	TGTGCCAGCTCACCCTACACGGGCTCTGGAAACACCATATATTTT
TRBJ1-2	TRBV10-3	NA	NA	CAISTRTANYGYTF	TGTGCCATCAGTACCCGGACAGCTAACTATGGCTACACCTTC
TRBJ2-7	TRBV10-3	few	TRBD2	CAISGAGGHYEQYF	TGTGCCATCAGTGGAGCGGGGGGACACTACGAGCAGTACTTC
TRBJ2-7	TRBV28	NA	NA	CASSSLYEQYF	TGTGCCAGCAGTTCCCTATATGAGCAGTACTTC
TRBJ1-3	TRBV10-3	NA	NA	CAISTGPTGNTIYF	TGTGCCATCAGTACAGGGCCAACCGGAAACACCATATATTTT
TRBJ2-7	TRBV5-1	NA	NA	CASSLVGYEQYF	TGCGCCAGCAGCTTGGTAGGCTACGAGCAGTACTTC
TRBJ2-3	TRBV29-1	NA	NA	CSALYNSADTQYF	TGCAGCGCCTTATATAATTCGGCAGATACGCAGTATTTT
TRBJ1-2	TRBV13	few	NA	CASSLDRANYGYTF	TGTGCCAGCAGCCTGGACAGAGCTAACTATGGCTACACCTTC
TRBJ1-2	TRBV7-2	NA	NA	CASSLAPGTVTYGYTF	TGTGCCAGCAGCTTAGCCCCCGGGACGGTGACCTATGGCTACACCTTC
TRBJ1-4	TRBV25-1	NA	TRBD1	CASSATDRGVDEKLFF	TGTGCCAGCAGTGCCACCGACAGGGGAGTCGATGAAAAACTGTTTTTT
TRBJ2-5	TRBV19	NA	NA	CASSIREQVTQETQYF	TGTGCCAGTAGTATCCGGGAACAGGTTACTCAAGAGACCCAGTACTTC
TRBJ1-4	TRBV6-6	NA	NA	CASRGGRATNEKLFF	TGTGCCAGCAGAGGCGGAAGGGCAACTAATGAAAAACTGTTTTTT
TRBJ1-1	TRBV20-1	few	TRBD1	CSAPGQVEAFF	TGCAGTGCCCCAGGACAGGTTGAAGCTTTCTTT
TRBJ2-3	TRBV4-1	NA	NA	CASSQDPSTDTQYF	TGCGCCAGCAGCCAAGATCCCTCGACAGATACGCAGTATTTT
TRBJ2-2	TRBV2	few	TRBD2	CASRGLAGAGTGELFF	TGTGCCAGCAGGGGACTAGCGGGGGCGGGGACCGGGGAGCTGTTTTTT
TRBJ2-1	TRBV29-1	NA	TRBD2	CSVEGTSGGGNEQFF	TGCAGCGTTGAAGGCACTAGCGGGGGGGGTAATGAGCAGTTCTTC
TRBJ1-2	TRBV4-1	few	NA	CASSPGWDYGYTF	TGCGCCAGCAGCCCCGGGTGGGACTATGGCTACACCTTC